A single sample gave rise to the 18 T cell receptor beta chains below, sequenced in a study of blood T cell repertoires in COVID-19. TCRdb keeps only in-frame clones here, not all; method: immunoSEQ multiplex PCR. The sample gives 300,000 to 450,000 clones, around 87% of which show up once; roughly 2% is in the top ten. Input material: peripheral blood. These receptors came from a woman aged 55-75 years with COVID-19, enrolled during active disease.

The chain carries TRBV30 and TRBJ2-5; the match to TRBD2 covers 11 bases. V was clipped by 2 bases and J by 5 bases; unmatched bases: 4. CDR3 length: 14 residues. Germline CDR1 and CDR2: GTSNPN and SVGIG (reference sequence). The CDR3 DNA is TGTGCCTGGAGTCGGGCTAGCGGGGGGGAGACCCAGTACTTC. Translation: CAWSRASGGETQYF.

V is TRBV18 and J is TRBJ1-3; D perhaps matches TRBD1 (5 bases). The V end lost 6 bases, the J end lost 3 bases, and 15 bases lay between the germline ends. From germline, CDR1 is KGHSH and CDR2 LQKENI. This CDR3 comprises 15 residues. For the CDR3, the DNA is TGTGCCAGCTCCTCCCGCGTGGGGCTTGGAAACACCATATATTTT. Translating gives CASSSRVGLGNTIYF.

The rearrangement uses TRBV12-3 or TRBV12-4 and TRBJ2-2, with 7 nucleotides matching TRBD2. The J segment lost 1 base and the V segment lost 11 bases, leaving 4 bases of the junction unmatched. This CDR3 has 13 residues. The CDR3 reads CASGGRNTGELFF. The CDR3 nucleotides read TGTGCCTCGGGGGGAAGGAACACCGGGGAGCTGTTTTTT.

About this clone: Other DNA sequences within the sample encode an identical CDR3. The gene calls are TRBV5-1 and TRBJ1-1; TRBD1 matches 8 bases. The V and J ends lost 2 bases and 2 bases, in that order; junction bases with no gene match: 2. This CDR3 has 14 amino acids. The germline CDR1 and CDR2 sequences are SGHRS and YFSETQ. The CDR3 DNA reads as TGCGCCAGCAGCTTACAGGGGGGAAACACTGAAGCTTTCTTT. This translates into CASSLQGGNTEAFF.

In regard to this clone: Other DNA sequences in this specimen translate into the identical CDR3. CDR3 sequence (DNA): TGTGCCAGCAGTAGGGACAGGGGTGAAAAACTGTTTTTT. It yields the protein CASSRDRGEKLFF. The chain joins TRBV2 to TRBJ1-4, with 10 nucleotides matching TRBD1. V gave up 5 bases and J gave up 7 bases; unmatched junction bases: 1. Germline loops: CDR1 SNHLY, CDR2 FYNNEI. The CDR3 is 13 amino acids.

This chain joins TRBV5-1 and TRBJ2-1, with D perhaps TRBD1 (5 bases). V lost 4 bases and J lost 5, with 13 bases in between. The germline V gene encodes CDR1 SGHRS and CDR2 YFSETQ. The CDR3 extends over 14 amino acids. The CDR3 is CASSKGSEHNEQFF. The CDR3 DNA reads as TGCGCCAGCAGCAAGGGGTCCGAACACAATGAGCAGTTCTTC.

The V call is TRBV5-4, the J call TRBJ2-3, with unresolved D. This CDR3 is 13 amino acids long. Germline V lookup: CDR1 SGHNT, CDR2 YYREEE (reference sequence). V was pared by 0 bases and J by 4 bases, with 6 bases between. CDR3 coding DNA: TGTGCCAGCAGCTTGGAGCTGGCAGATACGCAGTATTTT. As protein: CASSLELADTQYF. The full variable domain, in which reference TRBV5-4 and TRBJ2-3 provide the parts outside the CDR3, is ETGVTQSPTHLIKTRGQQVTLRCSSQSGHNTVSWYQQALGQGPQFIFQYYREEENGRGNFPPRFSGLQFPNYSSELNVNALELDDSALYLCASSLELADTQYFGPGTRLTVL.

The genes are TRBV7-3 and TRBJ2-3; D possibly corresponds to TRBD1 (5 bases). V lost 0 bases and J lost 3, with 25 bases in between. Germline V gives CDR1 SGHTA, CDR2 FQGTGA. This CDR3 is built from 20 residues. The CDR3 coding sequence is TGTGCCAGCAGCTTAACTCGGGCAGGGTGGAGTAATACTGAAACAGATACGCAGTATTTT. It is translated as CASSLTRAGWSNTETDTQYF.

The V call is TRBV30, the J call TRBJ1-3, with D perhaps matching TRBD1 (6 bases). Trimming removed 5 bases from V and 6 bases from J, with 14 bases in between. The germline CDR1 and CDR2 sequences are GTSNPN and SVGIG (reference sequence). CDR3 size: 13 residues. CDR3 bases: TGTGCCTGGTCTGGGGGGGGGCCAAACACCATATATTTT. Its protein product is CAWSGGGPNTIYF.

The rearrangement joins TRBV30 to TRBJ2-7; 11 bases line up with TRBD1. The V gene's germline CDR1 is GTSNPN and CDR2 SVGIG (reference sequence). V lost 4 bases, J lost 6 bases, and 8 bases stayed unmatched. The CDR3 totals 14 residues. DNA of the CDR3: TGTGCCTGGAAGCCGGGACAGGGGGTACGCGAGCAGTACTTC. Protein product: CAWKPGQGVREQYF.

Details on this clone: In the same sample, other DNA sequences code for this CDR3. This chain connects TRBV19 to TRBJ2-7; D is unclear. This CDR3 comprises 13 residues. The germline gives CDR1 LNHDA, CDR2 SQIVND (reference sequence). Trimming pared 1 base from V and 4 bases from J, leaving 8 bases between. CDR3 DNA: TGTGCCAGTAGTATAGGCCAGGCATACGAGCAGTACTTC. Translating gives CASSIGQAYEQYF. Looking up the rest from reference TRBV19 and TRBJ2-7 gives the full variable domain: DGGITQSPKYLFRKEGQNVTLSCEQNLNHDAMYWYRQDPGQGLRLIYYSQIVNDFQKGDIAEGYSVSREKKESFPLTVTSAQKNPTAFYLCASSIGQAYEQYFGPGTRLTVT.

The chain couples TRBV5-1 to TRBJ2-1, with D possibly TRBD2 on 6 matching bases. V was cut by 0 bases and J by 10 bases, with 8 bases left in between. Germline values: CDR1 SGHRS, CDR2 YFSETQ. CDR3 length equals 12 residues. The CDR3 protein is CASSLVGLEQFF. In nucleotides, the CDR3 is TGCGCCAGCAGCTTGGTGGGACTCGAGCAGTTCTTC.

V usage is TRBV11-2 and J usage is TRBJ1-1, with unresolved D. The V gene lost 6 bases and the J gene lost 4 bases, with 15 bases spanning the gap. The CDR3 length is 14 residues. Germline loops: CDR1 SGHAT, CDR2 FQNNGV. CDR3 sequence: CASRPPRELTEAFF. The CDR3 DNA reads as TGTGCCAGCAGGCCCCCGCGAGAGCTCACTGAAGCTTTCTTT.

The CDR3 DNA sequence: TGTGCCAGCTCACCGGTGAAGAGCTCCTACAATGAGCAGTTCTTC. This sequence encodes CASSPVKSSYNEQFF. This sequence joins TRBV18 and TRBJ2-1; unclear D gene. V lost 3 bases and J lost 0, with 9 bases in between. The CDR3 has 15 residues. Germline V lookup: CDR1 KGHSH, CDR2 LQKENI.

The table lists this clone with a count of one. The CDR3 coding sequence is TGTGCCAGCTCAAACCGCGAGGGCAATGAAAAACTGTTTTTT. This encodes CASSNREGNEKLFF. The V and J genes are TRBV18 and TRBJ1-4; D remains ambiguous. V was cut by 5 bases and J by 5 bases, with 12 bases left in between. The CDR3 is 14 residues long. From germline, CDR1 is KGHSH and CDR2 LQKENI.

The chain carries TRBV4-1 and TRBJ2-1; 9 bases are a match to TRBD2. Germline V CDR1 and CDR2: MGHRA, YSYEKL. The CDR3 totals 15 residues. Unmatched junction bases numbered 3, after V lost 1 base and J lost 5 bases. The CDR3 DNA follows: TGCGCCAGCAGCCAAGGAGCGGGGGGTCACAATGAGCAGTTCTTC. Its translation is CASSQGAGGHNEQFF.

On this clone: Other DNA sequences of this sample code for an identical CDR3. This chain connects TRBV19 to TRBJ1-3; D not resolved. The germline gives CDR1 LNHDA, CDR2 SQIVND (reference sequence). CDR3 length: 13 residues. Trimming removed 6 bases from V and 0 bases from J, with 6 bases in between. The chain's CDR3 is CASRQNSGNTIYF. The CDR3 nucleotides are TGTGCCAGTAGACAGAACTCTGGAAACACCATATATTTT.

The CDR3: CASSLVGLAGGSANEQYF. The CDR3 region has the DNA TGTGCCAGCAGCTTAGTAGGACTAGCGGGGGGATCTGCCAACGAGCAGTACTTC. This chain joins TRBV7-2 and TRBJ2-7, with 14 bases that match TRBD2. After removal of 1 base from V and 5 bases from J, the junction contained 10 bases not matched to a gene. CDR1 and CDR2 (germline): SGHTA, FQGNSA. There are 18 residues in the CDR3.